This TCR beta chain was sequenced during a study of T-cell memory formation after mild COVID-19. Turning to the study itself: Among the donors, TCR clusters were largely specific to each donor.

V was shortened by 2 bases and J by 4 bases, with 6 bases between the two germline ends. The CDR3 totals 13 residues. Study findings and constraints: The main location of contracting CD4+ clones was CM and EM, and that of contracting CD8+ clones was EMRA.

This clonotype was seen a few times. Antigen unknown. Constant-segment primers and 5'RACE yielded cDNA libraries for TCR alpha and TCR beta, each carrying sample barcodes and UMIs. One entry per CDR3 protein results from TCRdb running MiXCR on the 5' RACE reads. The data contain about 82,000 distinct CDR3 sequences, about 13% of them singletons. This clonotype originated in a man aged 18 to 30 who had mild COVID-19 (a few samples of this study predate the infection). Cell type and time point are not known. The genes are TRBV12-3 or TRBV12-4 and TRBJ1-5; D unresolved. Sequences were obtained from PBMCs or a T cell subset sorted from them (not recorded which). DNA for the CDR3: TGTGCCAGCAGTTTACGGGGAAATCAGCCCCAGCATTTT. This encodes CASSLRGNQPQHF.